A single sample is the source of the 18 T cell receptor beta chains below, sequenced in a study of blood T cells in healthy people across ages. Combining a sample-barcoded 5' primer with a J-beta primer mix, a second PCR ran for roughly 7 to 12 cycles. TCRdb passed the 5' RACE reads through MiXCR, listing each CDR3 protein once. The sample carries some 900,000 distinct CDR3 sequences, 48% recorded once. Sequenced: blood. The source of these receptors is a man aged 25-45 years in good health.

The chain is built from TRBV29-1 and TRBJ2-7; 10 bases line up with TRBD1. The V and J ends lost 5 bases and 3 bases, in that order; junction bases with no gene match: 4. Germline-derived CDR1 and CDR2 are SQVTM and ANQGSEA. This CDR3 spans 13 amino acids. This CDR3 is CSVCWTGGYEQYF. The CDR3 DNA reads TGCAGCGTTTGCTGGACAGGGGGCTACGAGCAGTACTTC.

This clonotype came up a few times. The genes are TRBV4-1 and TRBJ2-1; TRBD2 matches 7 bases. The junction had 3 bases not matched to a gene; V was cut back by 1 base and J by 3 bases. Germline CDR1 is MGHRA and CDR2 is YSYEKL. The CDR3 runs 15 residues. This CDR3 reads CASSQGGGRYNEQFF. CDR3 coding DNA: TGCGCCAGCAGCCAAGGCGGGGGTCGCTACAATGAGCAGTTCTTC.

The chain combines TRBV28 with TRBJ2-5; TRBD2 matches 7 bases. J lost 5 bases, V lost 5 bases, and 11 bases had no gene match. CDR3 length: 15 residues. Germline V gene data show CDR1 as MDHEN and CDR2 as SYDVKM. The CDR3 DNA follows: TGTGCCAGCAGTCCATCTCTGCGGGGGTTGGAGACCCAGTACTTC. This codes for CASSPSLRGLETQYF.

The rearrangement links TRBV20-1 to TRBJ2-3; maybe TRBD2 (5 bases). Trimming pared 6 bases from V and 2 bases from J, leaving 15 bases between. CDR1 is DFQATT, CDR2 SNEGSKA, per germline (reference sequence). The length of the CDR3 is 14 residues. In nucleotides, the CDR3 is TGCAGTGCGAGTACTAGGAGAATCACAGATACGCAGTATTTT. This encodes CSASTRRITDTQYF.

In this sample, this clonotype turned up a few times. The chain has TRBV7-6 and TRBJ1-5; D unresolved. V was shortened by 1 base and J by 7 bases, with 11 bases between the two germline ends. CDR1 is SGHVS, CDR2 FNYEAQ, per germline. The CDR3 contains 14 residues. CDR3 sequence: CASSLDTLGQPQHF. The CDR3 bases are TGTGCCAGCAGCTTAGATACGCTTGGGCAGCCCCAGCATTTT.

Details on this clonotype: A much larger clone lies a single base off, so this may be a read error. The chain recombines TRBV12-5 with TRBJ2-1; D not certain. The V end was cut by 0 bases, the J end by 15 bases, with 12 bases between. Germline loops: CDR1 LGHNT, CDR2 FRNRAP. This CDR3 region has 12 residues. The CDR3 region is CASGLVSGVRFF. CDR3 DNA sequence: TGTGCTAGTGGTTTGGTCTCAGGAGTGAGGTTCTTC.

The sample holds a few counts of this clonotype. The CDR3 DNA sequence: TGTGCCAGCAGCCAAAGGACCACGGGGGGTCAAGAGACCCAGTACTTC. Encoded protein: CASSQRTTGGQETQYF. The chain has TRBV4-2 and TRBJ2-5; 7 positions match TRBD2. V lost 2 bases and J lost 2; bases outside the gene matches: 8. Germline V gene data show CDR1 as LGHNA and CDR2 as YNFKEQ. This CDR3 has 16 residues.

V is TRBV29-1 and J is TRBJ2-2; D gene uncertain. The V gene's germline CDR1 is SQVTM and CDR2 ANQGSEA. V lost 6 bases and J 5 bases, leaving 10 bases between the germline ends. The CDR3 is 12 amino acids. The CDR3 protein is CSVAVATGELFF. The CDR3 coding sequence is TGCAGCGTGGCCGTGGCGACCGGGGAGCTGTTTTTT.

This clonotype was found a few times. The chain employs TRBV27 and TRBJ2-3; D remains unclear. This CDR3 contains 14 residues. In germline, CDR1 is MNHEY, CDR2 SMNVEV (reference sequence). Deletions cut 6 bases from V and 3 bases from J, with 13 bases between. DNA for the CDR3: TGTGCCAGCAGCGTCCTTAGTCCGACAGATACGCAGTATTTT. Translated: CASSVLSPTDTQYF.

J is TRBJ2-3 and V is TRBV6-4; tentatively, D is TRBD1 (5 bases). This CDR3 has 13 residues. Germline CDR1 and CDR2: MRHNA and SNTAGT. Trimming took 6 bases from V and 3 from J, leaving 10 bases between them. The CDR3 DNA follows: TGTGCCAGCAGCGAACAGGCAACAGATACGCAGTATTTT. Protein sequence: CASSEQATDTQYF.

The rearrangement uses TRBV25-1 and TRBJ1-2, with no clear D. Germline CDR1 and CDR2: MGHDK and SYGVNS. This CDR3 has 13 amino acids. V shed 6 bases and J shed 1 base, with 9 bases lying between them. In DNA, the CDR3 is TGTGCCAGCAGGGGAGCAGTTAACTATGGCTACACCTTC. Translated: CASRGAVNYGYTF.

V usage is TRBV2 and J usage is TRBJ2-5; D is perhaps TRBD1 (5 bases). The CDR3 is made up of 14 amino acids. Germline lookup yields CDR1 SNHLY and CDR2 FYNNEI. V lost 10 bases, J lost 1 base, and 16 bases lay in between. The CDR3: CATEDGQSQETQYF. As DNA, the CDR3 is TGTGCCACCGAGGATGGACAAAGCCAAGAGACCCAGTACTTC.

This clonotype occurred a few times. V usage is TRBV5-1 and J usage is TRBJ2-5; weak D call: TRBD2 (5 bases). Germline V lookup: CDR1 SGHRS, CDR2 YFSETQ. V was shortened by 1 base and J by 2 bases, with 9 bases between the two germline ends. This CDR3 comprises 14 residues. CDR3 sequence (DNA): TGCGCCAGCAGCTTGTTGACTACACAAGAGACCCAGTACTTC. This translates into CASSLLTTQETQYF.

This clonotype was counted only a few times. An end of the junction differs from the germline gene, which may be a read error. The V gene is TRBV7-2, the J gene TRBJ2-3, with 13 nucleotides matching TRBD2. Germline-derived CDR1 and CDR2 are SGHTA and FQGNSA. The CDR3 spans 16 residues. In nucleotides, the CDR3 is TGTGCCAGCAGCCCGAGACTAGCGGGGGGCACAGGTACGCAGTATTTT. This translates into CASSPRLAGGTGTQYF.

This chain joins TRBV7-9 and TRBJ2-7; 10 positions match TRBD1. Germline assignment: CDR1 SEHNR and CDR2 FQNEAQ (reference sequence). The CDR3 contains 12 residues. Trimming took 5 bases from V and 11 from J; bases not matched to a gene: 6. The CDR3 sequence: CASSVGGTGEYF. The CDR3 region has the DNA TGTGCCAGCAGCGTCGGAGGGACAGGGGAGTACTTC.

As concerns this clonotype: A much bigger clone sits one base away, suggesting this may be a read error. The DNA of the CDR3 is TGCAGCGTGGGACACAAACTTAGCTCCTACGAGCAGTACTTC. It is translated as CSVGHKLSSYEQYF. This chain connects TRBV29-1 to TRBJ2-7; tentative D call: TRBD1 (6 bases). V was trimmed by 6 bases and J by 0 bases, leaving 15 bases between them. The germline gives CDR1 SQVTM, CDR2 ANQGSEA. The CDR3 is made up of 14 amino acids.

The chain employs TRBV21-1 and TRBJ1-5; the D call of TRBD1 is as the table states it, not checked on the DNA. TRBV21-1 is designated a pseudogene. CDR3 size: 18 residues. CDR3 DNA sequence: TGTGCCAGCAGCAAAGATCGCAGGGGGTTGGGAATAAATCAGCCCCAGCATTTT. Its translation: CASSKDRRGLGINQPQHF.

The gene calls are TRBV27 and TRBJ1-5; no reliable D call. Germline V lookup: CDR1 MNHEY, CDR2 SMNVEV (reference sequence). V lost 7 bases and J lost 4, with 11 bases in between. The CDR3 length is 13 residues. The CDR3 DNA sequence: TGTGCCAGCACCACTGGGGAAAATCAGCCCCAGCATTTT. Protein product: CASTTGENQPQHF.